The 6 T cell receptor beta chains listed next were all sequenced from one sample in a study of OX40 agonist ivuxolimab in advanced cancers. Measured with immunoSEQ multiplex PCR; TCRdb has only the in-frame clones, and not every one. Here the sample spans 80,000 or so clones, 85% to 95% being singletons. The sequenced sample was CD4+ or CD8+ T cells sorted from blood, obtained in a trial of the OX40 agonist ivuxolimab. Every receptor here comes from an adult with an advanced solid tumor such as melanoma, head and neck, liver or kidney cancer.

This sequence joins TRBV11-2 and TRBJ2-7; 11 positions match TRBD2. The CDR3 has 18 amino acids. J was trimmed by 2 bases and V by 1 base; bases with no gene match: 10. The germline CDR1 and CDR2 sequences are SGHAT and FQNNGV. Written as DNA, the CDR3 is TGTGCCAGCAGCTTAGCGCGACTAGCGGGGAGGGGGCCCTACGAGCAGTACTTC. Translating it yields CASSLARLAGRGPYEQYF.

The gene calls are TRBV7-6 and TRBJ1-3, with a weak D call TRBD1 (5 bases). Germline lookup yields CDR1 SGHVS and CDR2 FNYEAQ. The V and J ends lost 4 bases and 5 bases respectively, with 15 bases between them. This CDR3 spans 15 amino acids. CDR3 sequence reads: CASSSTLDTRNTIYF. Written as DNA, the CDR3 is TGTGCCAGCAGCTCCACATTGGACACCCGAAACACCATATATTTT.

The chain has TRBV7-6 and TRBJ2-2; perhaps TRBD1 as D (5 bases). The germline V and J ends were trimmed by 2 bases and 4 bases, with 14 bases remaining between them. The CDR3 runs to 16 residues. CDR1 and CDR2 (germline): SGHVS, FNYEAQ. CDR3 residues: CASSLRLGVSTGELFF. The CDR3 coding sequence is TGTGCCAGCAGCTTAAGATTAGGGGTTAGCACCGGGGAGCTGTTTTTT.

The chain couples TRBV2 to TRBJ2-5; D not certain. The ends were cut back, 7 bases at V and 5 bases at J, with 11 bases in the middle. Germline lookup yields CDR1 SNHLY and CDR2 FYNNEI. The CDR3 covers 12 residues. The CDR3 spells CASTHRVETQYF. The CDR3 region has the DNA TGTGCCAGCACGCACCGGGTGGAGACCCAGTACTTC.

CDR3 sequence: CASSPPGQGFHTF. CDR3 bases: TGTGCCAGCAGCCCACCGGGACAGGGCTTTCACACCTTC. The chain recombines TRBV25-1 with TRBJ1-2; 9 nucleotides match TRBD1. The germline V gene encodes CDR1 MGHDK and CDR2 SYGVNS. V trimming: 6 bases; J trimming: 12 bases; junction bases outside the gene matches: 11. This CDR3 region has 13 residues.

This clone was detected a few times. The J gene is TRBJ1-1, the V gene TRBV19, with D hard to call. This CDR3 spans 14 amino acids. Trimming shortened V by 2 bases and J by 7 bases, and 14 bases separated the two germline ends. Germline CDR1 is LNHDA and CDR2 is SQIVND (reference sequence). The CDR3 nucleotides read TGTGCCAGTAGTATACGCACGGGTACGGGTGAAGCTTTCTTT. Translating gives CASSIRTGTGEAFF.